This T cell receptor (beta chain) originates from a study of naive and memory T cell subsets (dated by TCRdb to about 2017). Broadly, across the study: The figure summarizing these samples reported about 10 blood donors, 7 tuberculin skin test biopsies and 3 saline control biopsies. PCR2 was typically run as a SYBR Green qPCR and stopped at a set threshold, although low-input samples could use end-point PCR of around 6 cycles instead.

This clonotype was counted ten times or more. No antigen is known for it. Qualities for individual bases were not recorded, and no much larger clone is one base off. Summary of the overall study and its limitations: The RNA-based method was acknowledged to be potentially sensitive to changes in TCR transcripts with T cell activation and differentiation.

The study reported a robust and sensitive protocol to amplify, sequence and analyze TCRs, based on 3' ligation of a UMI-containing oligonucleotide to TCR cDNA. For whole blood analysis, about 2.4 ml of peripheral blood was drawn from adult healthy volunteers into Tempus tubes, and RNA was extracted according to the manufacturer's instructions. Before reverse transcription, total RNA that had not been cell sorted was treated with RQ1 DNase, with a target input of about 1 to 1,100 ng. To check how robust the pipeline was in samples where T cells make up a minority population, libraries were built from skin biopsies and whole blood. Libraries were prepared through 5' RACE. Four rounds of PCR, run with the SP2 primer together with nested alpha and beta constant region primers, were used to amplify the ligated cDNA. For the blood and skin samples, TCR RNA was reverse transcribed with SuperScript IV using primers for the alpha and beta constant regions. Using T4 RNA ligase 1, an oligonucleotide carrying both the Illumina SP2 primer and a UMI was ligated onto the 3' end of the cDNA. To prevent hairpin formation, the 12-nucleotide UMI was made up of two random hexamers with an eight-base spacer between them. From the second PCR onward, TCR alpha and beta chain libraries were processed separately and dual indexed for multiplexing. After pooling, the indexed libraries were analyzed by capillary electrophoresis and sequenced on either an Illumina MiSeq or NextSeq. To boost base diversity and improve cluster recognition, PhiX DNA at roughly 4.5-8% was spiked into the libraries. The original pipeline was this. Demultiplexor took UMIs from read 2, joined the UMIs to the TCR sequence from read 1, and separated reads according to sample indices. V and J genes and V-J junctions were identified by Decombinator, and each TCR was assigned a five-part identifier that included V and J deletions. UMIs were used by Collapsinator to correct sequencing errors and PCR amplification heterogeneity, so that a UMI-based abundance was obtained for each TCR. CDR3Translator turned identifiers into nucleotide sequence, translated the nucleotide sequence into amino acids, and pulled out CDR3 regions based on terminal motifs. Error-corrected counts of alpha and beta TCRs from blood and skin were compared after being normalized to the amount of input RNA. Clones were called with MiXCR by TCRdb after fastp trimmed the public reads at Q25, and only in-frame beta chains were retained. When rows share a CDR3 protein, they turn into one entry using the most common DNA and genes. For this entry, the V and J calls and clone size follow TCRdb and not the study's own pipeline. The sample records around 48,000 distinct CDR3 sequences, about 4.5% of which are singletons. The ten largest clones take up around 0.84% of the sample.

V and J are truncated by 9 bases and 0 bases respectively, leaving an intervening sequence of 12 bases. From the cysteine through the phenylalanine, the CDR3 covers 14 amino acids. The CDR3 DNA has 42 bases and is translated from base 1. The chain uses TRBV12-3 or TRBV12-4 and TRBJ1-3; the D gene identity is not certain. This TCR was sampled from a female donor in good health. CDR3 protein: CASQRTDSGNTIYF. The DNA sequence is TGTGCCAGTCAACGGACGGACTCTGGAAACACCATATATTTT.